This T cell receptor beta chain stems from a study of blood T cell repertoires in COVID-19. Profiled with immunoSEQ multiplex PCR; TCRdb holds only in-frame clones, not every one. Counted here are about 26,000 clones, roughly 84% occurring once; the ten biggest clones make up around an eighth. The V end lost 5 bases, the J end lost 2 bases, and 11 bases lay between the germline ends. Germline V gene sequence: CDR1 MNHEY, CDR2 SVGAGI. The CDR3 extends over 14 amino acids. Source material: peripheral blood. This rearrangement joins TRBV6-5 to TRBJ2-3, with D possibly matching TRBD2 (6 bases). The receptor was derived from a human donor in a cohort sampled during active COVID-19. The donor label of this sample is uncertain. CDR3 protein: CASSLGTLTDTQYF. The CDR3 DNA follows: TGTGCCAGCAGTCTGGGGACTCTCACAGATACGCAGTATTTT.